Below, 16 T cell receptor beta chains from the same sample are listed, as sequenced in a study of CD8+CD57+ T cells in acquired aplastic anemia. Flow cytometry had shown expanded CD8+CD57+ cells in the patients chosen for sequencing. TCR beta VDJ and CDR3 profiles were obtained from a genomic DNA template. One entry per CDR3 protein, called by TCRdb with MiXCR from the reads. The sample lists some 170,000 distinct CDR3 sequences; more than 45% were seen once. Sequenced material: sorted CD4+, CD8+, or CD8+CD57+ T cells (not recorded which) from PBMCs. These receptors were taken from a human donor with aplastic anemia.

The gene calls are TRBV2 and TRBJ2-3; perhaps TRBD1 as D (6 bases). The V gene's germline CDR1 is SNHLY and CDR2 FYNNEI. The CDR3 consists of 16 residues. Deletions cut 2 bases from V and 0 bases from J, with 12 bases between. As DNA, the CDR3 is TGTGCCAGCAGTGAATCAGGGGCCGGGAGCACAGATACGCAGTATTTT. Translation gives CASSESGAGSTDTQYF.

This clonotype has ten or more counts. The chain recombines TRBV7-2 with TRBJ1-5, with 7 bases aligning to TRBD1. In germline, CDR1 is SGHTA, CDR2 FQGNSA. CDR3 length: 14 residues. Trimming at V came to 1 base and at J to 6 bases, leaving 3 bases not matched to a gene. CDR3 residues: CASSLGQGSQPQHF. The DNA for the CDR3 is TGTGCCAGCAGCTTAGGACAGGGCAGTCAGCCCCAGCATTTT. Combining the CDR3 with reference TRBV7-2 and TRBJ1-5 gives the whole variable domain GAGVSQSPSNKVTEKGKDVELRCDPISGHTALYWYRQSLGQGLEFLIYFQGNSAPDKSGLPSDRFSAERTGGSVSTLTIQRTQQEDSAVYLCASSLGQGSQPQHFGDGTRLSIL.

The chain is built from TRBV12-3 or TRBV12-4 and TRBJ1-2; D is uncertain. CDR3 length: 15 residues. V was shortened by 6 bases and J by 4 bases, with 18 bases between the two germline ends. The CDR3 coding sequence is TGTGCCAGCAGGGATCAAGGCACCCTCAGCTATGGCTACACCTTC. This translates into CASRDQGTLSYGYTF.

The chain has TRBV29-1 and TRBJ1-3; the D gene is possibly TRBD1 (6 bases). Germline-derived CDR1 and CDR2 are SQVTM and ANQGSEA. Trimming took 4 bases from V and 2 from J, leaving 12 bases between them. The CDR3 covers 14 residues. CDR3 coding DNA: TGCAGCGTTGGTTGGGGGCTCCCTGGAAACACCATATATTTT. Residues: CSVGWGLPGNTIYF.

This clonotype was counted many times. The V and J genes are TRBV2 and TRBJ2-3; 9 bases are a match to TRBD1. This CDR3 region has 14 residues. The V gene end was trimmed by 7 bases and the J gene end by 1 base; junction bases not matched to a gene: 3. Germline loops: CDR1 SNHLY, CDR2 FYNNEI. This CDR3 is CASKRTGGTDTQYF. The CDR3 DNA sequence: TGTGCCAGCAAAAGGACAGGGGGCACAGATACGCAGTATTTT.

This clonotype was recorded many times. V gene TRBV19 combines with J gene TRBJ1-5, with D perhaps matching TRBD1 (5 bases). Germline lookup yields CDR1 LNHDA and CDR2 SQIVND (reference sequence). CDR3 length: 14 amino acids. The V gene lost 2 bases and the J gene lost 2 bases, with 7 bases spanning the gap. The CDR3 nucleotides read TGTGCCAGTAGTATACAGGGAGGCAATCAGCCCCAGCATTTT. Translation: CASSIQGGNQPQHF.

This clonotype occurred many times. This rearrangement joins TRBV6-1 to TRBJ2-1; maybe TRBD1 (6 bases). The ends were cut back, 5 bases at V and 7 bases at J, with 21 bases in the middle. CDR3 length: 16 amino acids. CDR1 and CDR2 from the germline V gene are MNHNS and SASEGT. CDR3 sequence: CASSLRTATQGNEQFF. The CDR3, as DNA: TGTGCCAGCAGTCTCCGGACAGCCACGCAAGGGAATGAGCAGTTCTTC.

This clonotype was detected many times. V usage is TRBV20-1 and J usage is TRBJ1-5; possible D gene TRBD1, 5 bases. The germline V gene has CDR1 DFQATT and CDR2 SNEGSKA (reference sequence). Trimming removed 1 base at V and 2 bases at J, with 15 bases between. This CDR3 has 16 amino acids. CDR3 loop: CSARVASGLGNQPQHF. The CDR3 nucleotides are TGCAGTGCTAGAGTAGCCTCAGGGTTGGGCAATCAGCCCCAGCATTTT.

At least ten counts were recorded for this clonotype. The genes are TRBV2 and TRBJ1-2, with D hard to call. CDR3 length equals 14 residues. V was pared by 5 bases and J by 3 bases, with 13 bases between. Germline CDR1 SNHLY, CDR2 FYNNEI. In DNA, the CDR3 is TGTGCCAGCAGTCCCGTGGCATCTGACTATGGCTACACCTTC. Amino acid sequence: CASSPVASDYGYTF.

This clonotype appeared many times. This chain connects TRBV14 to TRBJ2-1; TRBD1 matches at 10 bases. CDR1 SGHDN and CDR2 FVKESK come from the germline V gene. Trimming took 2 bases from V and 9 from J; bases not matched to a gene: 10. There are 16 residues in the CDR3. CDR3 sequence: CASSQSQGQGFPEQFF. As DNA, the CDR3 is TGTGCCAGCAGCCAAAGCCAGGGACAGGGGTTTCCTGAGCAGTTCTTC.

This chain uses TRBV5-6 with TRBJ1-4; no firm D call. The V gene lost 4 bases and the J gene lost 7 bases, with 26 bases spanning the gap. Per germline, CDR1 SGHDT and CDR2 YYEEEE. The CDR3 is made up of 18 amino acids. CDR3 sequence reads: CASSRVTRAPSGSEKLFF. The CDR3 DNA sequence: TGTGCCAGCAGCCGCGTGACAAGGGCCCCGAGTGGGAGTGAAAAACTGTTTTTT. Filled out from reference TRBV5-6 and TRBJ1-4, the complete variable domain reads DAGVTQSPTHLIKTRGQQVTLRCSPKSGHDTVSWYQQALGQGPQFIFQYYEEEERQRGNFPDRFSGHQFPNYSSELNVNALLLGDSALYLCASSRVTRAPSGSEKLFFGSGTQLSVL.

The chain employs TRBV11-1 and TRBJ2-1; 9 bases fit TRBD2. Per the germline V gene, CDR1 is SGHAT and CDR2 is FQDESV (reference sequence). After removal of 4 bases from V and 6 bases from J, the junction contained 7 bases not matched to a gene. CDR3 length equals 15 residues. This chain's CDR3 is CASSSGGGAFNEQFF. CDR3 nucleotides: TGTGCCAGCAGCTCCGGCGGGGGGGCCTTCAATGAGCAGTTCTTC.

This clonotype was observed at least ten times. The chain employs TRBV12-3 or TRBV12-4 and TRBJ1-2, with D possibly TRBD1 on 6 matching bases. This CDR3 has 16 residues. The germline V and J ends were trimmed by 0 bases and 1 base, with 12 bases remaining between them. For the CDR3, the DNA is TGTGCCAGCAGTTTAGCCGCGGGACACCTTAACTATGGCTACACCTTC. Residues: CASSLAAGHLNYGYTF.

To note about this clonotype: One end of the junction does not line up with germline, which may come from a read error. The chain uses TRBV20-1 and TRBJ2-2, with no clear D. There are 14 residues in the CDR3. Germline-derived CDR1 and CDR2 are DFQATT and SNEGSKA (reference sequence). The CDR3 coding sequence is TGCAGTGCTAGAGGGCAGACGAACGCCGGGGAGCTGTTTTTT. The encoded protein is CSARGQTNAGELFF.

Note on this clonotype: Germline and junction disagree at one end, which may indicate a read error. The V call is TRBV7-7, the J call TRBJ2-7, with D tentatively TRBD2 (5 bases). CDR1 is SSHAT, CDR2 FNYEAQ, per germline (reference sequence). CDR3 length equals 14 residues. CDR3 nucleotide sequence: TGTGCTAGCAGCTTCACCCTAGTAAGGGAGGAGCAGTACTTC. Amino acid sequence: CASSFTLVREEQYF.

This clonotype occurred many times. This chain connects TRBV12-3 or TRBV12-4 to TRBJ2-5, with D perhaps matching TRBD1 or TRBD2 (6 bases each). The CDR3 runs 14 residues. V lost 6 bases and J 4 bases, leaving 15 bases between the germline ends. CDR3 sequence (DNA): TGTGCCAGCAGGAGGGGGGTGGGTCGAGAGACCCAGTACTTC. This sequence encodes CASRRGVGRETQYF.